This TCR beta chain is drawn from a study of identical twins (dated by TCRdb to 2016 to 2017). About the study as a whole: To test whether fetal clonotypes persist, the study used deep sequencing on TCR alpha and beta repertoires from monozygotic twins, unrelated adults of various ages, and cord blood. To rule out contamination, the twin experiments were replicated at different times with different library preparation protocols.

This clonotype has more than one count but fewer than ten. Its recognized antigen is unknown. Per-base quality was not reported, and no clone a single base away is much larger than it. V is clipped by 7 bases and J by 2 bases, and the sequence between their germline boundaries is 11 bases long. The germline V gene specifies SGHRS as CDR1 and YFSETQ as CDR2. The CDR3 sequence holds 13 residues, the cysteine and phenylalanine included. CDR3 DNA is the only sequence kept; it has 39 bases, read in frame from the first base. What the research found in general, with its limitations: Invariant T cells such as MAIT and iNKT could partly confound zero-insertion analyses, though diverse VJ usage argued against this for most clonotypes. Because the same donors could not be followed over many years, the conclusions relied on cross-sectional statistical analysis. Excess twin sharing in beta out-of-frame sequences was weaker because fewer shared sequences lowered the signal-to-noise ratio. Recombination models systematically underestimated out-of-frame TCR alpha sharing in monozygotic twins but agreed with sharing between unrelated individuals. Out-of-frame TCR alpha sequences shared between twins showed an excess of low generation-probability sequences compared with coincidental sharing between unrelated individuals. Abundant cord blood beta clonotypes had fewer insertions, young adult naive repertoires showed a similar but weaker trend, and memory repertoires showed no such trend.

The method was 5' RACE. Sequenced using an Illumina HiSeq 2000. Template switching introduced a universal primer binding site; the final cDNA contained a unique molecular identifier, enabling accurate counting of TCR cDNA molecules. First-strand cDNA for TCR alpha and beta chains was synthesized from specific primers in the conserved constant-segment region. Each cDNA library was double barcoded, with a SMART-Mk sample barcode plus Illumina barcodes, to control for contamination. TruSeq adapter sequences and Illumina sample barcodes were added in two successive PCR steps. The TCR alpha and beta cDNA libraries were sequenced on the Illumina HiSeq platform using custom primers. As for the authors' bioinformatics: MiGEC was used to process raw reads and extract unique molecular identifiers, and MiXCR was used to find CDR3 positions. Recombination models were inferred per individual with the repgenHMM and IGoR tools using an EM algorithm. Shared clonotypes were analyzed with the tcR package in R, and sharing was normalized by the product of cloneset sizes. To study raw recombination without the effects of thymic and clonal selection, out-of-frame nonproductive sequences were analyzed. The public reads were run again by TCRdb, first through fastp at Q25 and then through MiXCR, and only productive beta chains were kept. Duplicate CDR3 protein sequences are folded into a single record with the most common DNA and genes. The V and J calls reflect TCRdb's pipeline rather than the authors' work. A total of just over 500,000 distinct CDR3 sequences appear in this sample, approximately 22% of them only once. Roughly 0.91% of the sample is held by the ten biggest clonotypes.

Every donor in the study was a healthy Caucasian. Three pairs of female monozygotic twins, all aged about 18 to 29 years, made up the twin cohort. CD4+ and CD8+ T cell populations were isolated with positive isolation kits from Invitrogen. These data were also reused for a study on T cells expressing NK-cell markers. Looking at the second paper: Three sorted T-cell subsets (CD3+CD56+NKG2C+, CD3+CD56+NKG2C- and CD3+CD56-NKG2C+) from fewer than 10 donors had their TCR beta-chain repertoires profiled. Of the eight sequenced donors, seven were found to be HCMV-seropositive and one was found to be HCMV-seronegative. To restrict sorting to alphabetaTCR-expressing T cells, an anti-gammadeltaTCR antibody was added in several experiments. In six donors, the dominant CD3+CD56+NKG2C+ clonotypes ranked among the top 10 CD8+ clonotypes, making up roughly 1.0-7.5% of CD8+ T cells. Those dominant clonotypes were again the most abundant among CD3+CD56-NKG2C+ cells in a few donors, at about 25-60.1%. It remained unclear whether the expanded NKG2C-expressing T cell clones were specific for HCMV antigens. The study sequenced eight donors, all healthy volunteers chosen at random: three men and five women. HCMV serostatus was determined by detecting HCMV-specific IgG in serum with a commercial ELISA kit. MIGEC was used to demultiplex reads and group reads by UMI, and MiTCR was used to assemble and quantify clonotypes. To exclude erroneous sequences, only TCR cDNA sequences supported by at least two reads were retained. The tcR package was used for downstream repertoire analysis, with clonotypes matched between fractions based on CDR3 nucleotide sequence plus V segment. VDJmatch was used to annotate antigen specificity against VDJdb, with one amino acid substitution allowed in CDR3.

Sequenced sample: CD4+ T cells sorted from blood. The chain couples TRBV5-1 to TRBJ2-3, and TRBD2 may be the D gene, going by 6 matching bases. The clonotype comes from a woman aged 18-29 years in good health. At the DNA level, the sequence is TGCGCCAGCCGGGCGGGGAACACAGATACGCAGTATTTT. This codes for CASRAGNTDTQYF.